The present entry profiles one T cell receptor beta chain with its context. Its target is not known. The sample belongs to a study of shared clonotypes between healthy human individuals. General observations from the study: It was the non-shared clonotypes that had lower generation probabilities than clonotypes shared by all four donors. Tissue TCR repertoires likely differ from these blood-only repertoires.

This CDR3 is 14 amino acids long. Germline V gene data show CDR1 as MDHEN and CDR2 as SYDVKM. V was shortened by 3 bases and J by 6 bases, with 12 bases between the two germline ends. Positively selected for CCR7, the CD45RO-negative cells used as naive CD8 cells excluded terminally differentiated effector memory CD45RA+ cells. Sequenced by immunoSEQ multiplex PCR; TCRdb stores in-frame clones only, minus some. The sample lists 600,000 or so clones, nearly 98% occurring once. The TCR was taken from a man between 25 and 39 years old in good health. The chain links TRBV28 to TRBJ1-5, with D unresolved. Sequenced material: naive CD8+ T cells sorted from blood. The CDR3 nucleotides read TGTGCCAGCAGTTTGAAACAGCACCTTCAGCCCCAGCATTTT. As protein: CASSLKQHLQPQHF.